This T cell receptor beta chain is drawn from a study of beta chain features in type 1 diabetes. The study's findings and limits: Type 1 diabetes patients had TCRB CDR3s that were shorter (moderately but significantly so) in all four CD4+ subsets. Insertion counts at VDJ junctions were lower in type 1 diabetes patients, who also showed more deletions there. The naive, central memory and Treg TCRB repertoires of patients appeared to be more similar to one another than those of healthy donors.

Expressed TCRB transcripts were sequenced because the isolated RNA had all been reverse transcribed beforehand. Measured with immunoSEQ multiplex PCR; TCRdb has only the in-frame clones, and not every one. In the table there are around 130,000 clones, roughly 10% of which are singletons. This clone turned up a few times. The antigen is not known. Cells sorted by CD45RO/CCR7/CD25/CD127/CD95/CD27 comprised CD4+ naive, central memory, regulatory and stem cell-like memory cells. Sorted populations were all over 95% pure. The receptor was derived from a man aged 25-40 years with type 1 diabetes. The specimen sequenced was central memory CD4+ T cells from blood.

The CDR3 DNA follows: TGTGCCAGCAGCCAAAGGTCAGGGACAGGAAACTATGGCTACACCTTC. Translated: CASSQRSGTGNYGYTF. The V gene is TRBV14, the J gene TRBJ1-2; TRBD1 aligns across 8 bases. With V trimmed by 2 bases and J by 2 bases, 7 bases remained unmatched. CDR1 is SGHDN and CDR2 is FVKESK in the germline V gene. The CDR3 spans 16 residues.